What follows describes a single T cell receptor beta chain. Its matching antigen is unknown. RNA extraction and reverse transcription yielded cDNA as sequencing template. Profiling relied on immunoSEQ multiplex PCR, and the TCRdb table lists in-frame clones only, not all of them. The profile shows around 200,000 clones, 55% to 70% of them singletons. The data belong to a study of CD8+ T cells in alopecia areata. Study-level information: Tofacitinib administration to treated patients was oral, at 5 to 10 mg twice daily.

Described treatment: oral pan-JAK inhibitor, 5-10 mg twice daily. General observations from the study: Elevated clonality characterized lesional scalp relative to normal scalp, particularly in alopecia totalis/universalis. Many expanded lesional clones persisted in scalp and blood during tofacitinib.

CDR3 length equals 15 residues. V shed 5 bases, J shed 7 bases, and the junction held 10 bases outside the gene matches. Per germline, CDR1 LNHDA and CDR2 SQIVND (reference sequence). The receptor was isolated from a human donor with alopecia areata. Sequenced here: CD4+ T cells sorted from blood, sampled at week 4, from a patient treated with tofacitinib. V is TRBV19 and J is TRBJ1-5; 8 positions agree with TRBD1. The CDR3 sequence is CASSLLDRETQPQHF. DNA for the CDR3: TGTGCCAGTAGTCTCCTGGACAGGGAAACACAGCCCCAGCATTTT.